A selection of T cell receptor beta chains follows, all from one sample in a study of T cell clones after liver transplantation. Here immunoSEQ multiplex PCR was the method, and the copy in TCRdb shows in-frame clones only, minus some. The sample has roughly 73,000 clones, 80% seen once; the top ten hold 0.45% to 0.65%. Sequenced material: CD4+ T cells from blood, taken before liver transplant. The source is a human donor who received a liver transplant. Both conserved end residues are part of each CDR3. D genes are given only for firm matches. Some rows mark clone size as missing; the rest say once, few, many or name a class of expanded clone.

D gene: TRBD2
V gene: TRBV5-1
clone size: -
J gene: TRBJ2-3
CDR3 protein: CASSYGLVGDTQYF
CDR3 DNA: TGCGCCAGCAGCTACGGACTAGTGGGAGATACGCAGTATTTT

D gene: -
V gene: TRBV9
clone size: -
J gene: TRBJ2-1
CDR3 protein: CASSLGDNEQFF
CDR3 DNA: TGTGCCAGCAGCTTGGGGGACAATGAGCAGTTCTTC

D gene: -
V gene: TRBV5-1
clone size: -
J gene: TRBJ2-7
CDR3 protein: CASSPRYTSHEQYF
CDR3 DNA: TGCGCCAGCAGCCCGCGGTATACGTCCCACGAGCAGTACTTC

D gene: -
V gene: TRBV4-2
clone size: -
J gene: TRBJ2-3
CDR3 protein: CASSQGPVPDTQYF
CDR3 DNA: TGTGCCAGCAGCCAAGGGCCGGTTCCAGATACGCAGTATTTT

D gene: TRBD1
V gene: TRBV15
clone size: -
J gene: TRBJ1-5
CDR3 protein: CATSRGDSRNQPQHF
CDR3 DNA: TGTGCCACCAGCAGAGGGGACAGTCGAAATCAGCCCCAGCATTTT

D gene: -
V gene: TRBV4-1
clone size: -
J gene: TRBJ2-7
CDR3 protein: CASSQDHNTGQRYF
CDR3 DNA: TGCGCCAGCAGCCAAGATCATAATACCGGACAGCGGTACTTC

D gene: -
V gene: TRBV28
clone size: -
J gene: TRBJ1-1
CDR3 protein: CASSLDRYTEAFF
CDR3 DNA: TGTGCCAGCAGCCTCGACAGATACACTGAAGCTTTCTTT

D gene: TRBD2
V gene: TRBV28
clone size: -
J gene: TRBJ2-7
CDR3 protein: CASTPPGLAANLYF
CDR3 DNA: TGTGCCAGCACCCCCCCGGGACTAGCGGCTAACCTCTACTTC

D gene: TRBD1
V gene: TRBV28
clone size: -
J gene: TRBJ1-4
CDR3 protein: CASSFNRQGGEKLFF
CDR3 DNA: TGTGCCAGCAGTTTTAATAGACAGGGAGGTGAAAAACTGTTTTTT

D gene: -
V gene: TRBV5-1
clone size: -
J gene: TRBJ2-5
CDR3 protein: CASSLNVQETQYF
CDR3 DNA: TGCGCCAGCAGCTTAAACGTCCAAGAGACCCAGTACTTC

D gene: -
V gene: TRBV18
clone size: -
J gene: TRBJ1-4
CDR3 protein: CASSQYATNEKLFF
CDR3 DNA: TGTGCCAGCTCCCAATATGCAACTAATGAAAAACTGTTTTTT

D gene: -
V gene: TRBV11-2
clone size: many
J gene: TRBJ2-1
CDR3 protein: CASSSLKYPNEQFF
CDR3 DNA: TGTGCCAGCAGCTCGCTCAAGTACCCCAATGAGCAGTTCTTC

D gene: -
V gene: TRBV11-2
clone size: -
J gene: TRBJ1-1
CDR3 protein: CASTPYGGNTEAFF
CDR3 DNA: TGTGCCAGCACCCCGTACGGGGGGAACACTGAAGCTTTCTTT

D gene: -
V gene: TRBV5-1
clone size: -
J gene: TRBJ1-1
CDR3 protein: CASSSRQQNTEAFF
CDR3 DNA: TGCGCCAGCAGCTCTCGACAGCAGAACACTGAAGCTTTCTTT

D gene: TRBD1
V gene: TRBV7-2
clone size: -
J gene: TRBJ2-7
CDR3 protein: CASRRTGGKDEQYF
CDR3 DNA: TGTGCCAGCAGACGGACAGGGGGAAAGGACGAGCAGTACTTC

D gene: -
V gene: TRBV28
clone size: -
J gene: TRBJ1-2
CDR3 protein: CASSSRTYGYTF
CDR3 DNA: TGTGCCAGCAGCTCCCGGACTTATGGCTACACCTTC

D gene: -
V gene: TRBV10-3
clone size: -
J gene: TRBJ2-1
CDR3 protein: CAISEIPGSHRYNEQFF
CDR3 DNA: TGTGCCATCAGTGAGATCCCAGGGTCCCATCGATACAATGAGCAGTTCTTC

D gene: -
V gene: TRBV5-1
clone size: -
J gene: TRBJ2-7
CDR3 protein: CASSSQGSSYEQYF
CDR3 DNA: TGCGCCAGCAGCTCCCAAGGGTCCTCCTACGAGCAGTACTTC

D gene: -
V gene: TRBV19
clone size: -
J gene: TRBJ2-2
CDR3 protein: CASKKEAPWAGELFF
CDR3 DNA: TGTGCCAGTAAAAAAGAGGCTCCATGGGCCGGGGAGCTGTTTTTT

D gene: -
V gene: TRBV4-2
clone size: -
J gene: TRBJ1-2
CDR3 protein: CASSQDPEGGYTF
CDR3 DNA: TGTGCCAGCAGCCAAGATCCCGAGGGGGGCTACACCTTC

D gene: -
V gene: TRBV5-4
clone size: -
J gene: TRBJ2-7
CDR3 protein: CASKPDRSSYEQYF
CDR3 DNA: TGTGCCAGCAAACCAGACAGGAGCTCCTACGAGCAGTACTTC

D gene: -
V gene: TRBV10-3
clone size: -
J gene: TRBJ2-6
CDR3 protein: CAISEVSGANVLTF
CDR3 DNA: TGTGCCATCAGTGAAGTCTCTGGGGCCAACGTCCTGACTTTC

D gene: TRBD2
V gene: TRBV11-2
clone size: few
J gene: TRBJ2-1
CDR3 protein: CASSLTASGRASEQFF
CDR3 DNA: TGTGCCAGCAGCCTGACAGCTAGCGGGAGGGCCAGTGAGCAGTTCTTC

D gene: TRBD1
V gene: TRBV28
clone size: -
J gene: TRBJ2-5
CDR3 protein: CASSMDRGGEETQYF
CDR3 DNA: TGTGCCAGCAGTATGGACAGGGGGGGGGAAGAGACCCAGTACTTC

D gene: -
V gene: TRBV21-1
clone size: few
J gene: TRBJ1-5
CDR3 protein: CASSKGGRSPNQPQHF
CDR3 DNA: TGTGCCAGCAGCAAAGGTGGCAGATCCCCCAATCAGCCCCAGCATTTT

D gene: -
V gene: TRBV5-1
clone size: once
J gene: TRBJ1-1
CDR3 protein: CASKDGGVNTEAFF
CDR3 DNA: TGCGCCAGCAAGGACGGAGGGGTGAACACTGAAGCTTTCTTT

D gene: -
V gene: TRBV19
clone size: -
J gene: TRBJ2-7
CDR3 protein: CASKSEGYEQYF
CDR3 DNA: TGTGCCAGTAAGTCCGAGGGCTACGAGCAGTACTTC

D gene: -
V gene: TRBV6-5
clone size: -
J gene: TRBJ2-7
CDR3 protein: CASSYRAPGVDEQYF
CDR3 DNA: TGTGCCAGCAGTTACAGGGCGCCGGGTGTCGACGAGCAGTACTTC

D gene: -
V gene: TRBV6-5
clone size: few
J gene: TRBJ1-5
CDR3 protein: CASRRGGGQPQHF
CDR3 DNA: TGTGCCAGCAGGCGTGGGGGAGGTCAGCCCCAGCATTTT

D gene: TRBD1
V gene: TRBV5-1
clone size: -
J gene: TRBJ2-5
CDR3 protein: CASRTGEQETQYF
CDR3 DNA: TGCGCCAGCAGGACAGGGGAACAAGAGACCCAGTACTTC

D gene: -
V gene: TRBV7-9
clone size: -
J gene: TRBJ2-3
CDR3 protein: CASSSRTITDTQYF
CDR3 DNA: TGTGCCAGCAGCTCGCGGACTATCACAGATACGCAGTATTTT

D gene: -
V gene: TRBV5-4
clone size: few
J gene: TRBJ2-7
CDR3 protein: CASSSRRRDGDEQYF
CDR3 DNA: TGTGCCAGCAGCAGCCGCAGGCGGGACGGCGACGAGCAGTACTTC

D gene: -
V gene: TRBV19
clone size: few
J gene: TRBJ2-2
CDR3 protein: CASRMAGELFF
CDR3 DNA: TGTGCCAGTAGGATGGCCGGGGAGCTGTTTTTT

D gene: -
V gene: TRBV18
clone size: -
J gene: TRBJ1-4
CDR3 protein: CASSDRVGGGEKLFF
CDR3 DNA: TGTGCCAGCTCGGACCGGGTCGGCGGCGGGGAAAAACTGTTTTTT

D gene: TRBD1
V gene: TRBV7-9
clone size: -
J gene: TRBJ1-1
CDR3 protein: CASSFTGESRLSAFF
CDR3 DNA: TGTGCCAGCAGCTTCACAGGGGAATCGCGTCTGTCGGCTTTCTTT

D gene: -
V gene: TRBV27
clone size: few
J gene: TRBJ1-2
CDR3 protein: CASSLSGGPRGYTF
CDR3 DNA: TGTGCCAGCAGTTTAAGTGGGGGGCCGAGGGGCTACACCTTC

D gene: -
V gene: TRBV10-3
clone size: -
J gene: TRBJ2-1
CDR3 protein: CATVLAVSYNEQFF
CDR3 DNA: TGTGCCACCGTTTTAGCGGTCTCCTACAATGAGCAGTTCTTC

D gene: -
V gene: TRBV28
clone size: medium-sized
J gene: TRBJ1-3
CDR3 protein: CASSFRGNTIYF
CDR3 DNA: TGTGCCAGCAGTTTTCGGGGAAACACCATATATTTT

D gene: TRBD2
V gene: TRBV5-1
clone size: -
J gene: TRBJ2-2
CDR3 protein: CASSMTSDSGELFF
CDR3 DNA: TGCGCCAGCAGCATGACTAGCGATAGCGGGGAGCTGTTTTTT

D gene: -
V gene: TRBV29-1
clone size: -
J gene: TRBJ2-5
CDR3 protein: CSVDEYQETQYF
CDR3 DNA: TGCAGCGTTGACGAGTACCAAGAGACCCAGTACTTC

D gene: TRBD2
V gene: TRBV25-1
clone size: -
J gene: TRBJ2-1
CDR3 protein: CASSGIRLAGGNEQFF
CDR3 DNA: TGTGCCAGCAGTGGAATTAGACTAGCGGGAGGTAATGAGCAGTTCTTC

D gene: TRBD2
V gene: TRBV5-4
clone size: -
J gene: TRBJ2-2
CDR3 protein: CASSLRTSENTGELFF
CDR3 DNA: TGTGCCAGCAGCTTGAGGACTAGCGAGAACACCGGGGAGCTGTTTTTT

D gene: -
V gene: TRBV19
clone size: -
J gene: TRBJ1-2
CDR3 protein: CASSREVGNYGYTF
CDR3 DNA: TGTGCCAGTAGCAGAGAGGTTGGGAACTATGGCTACACCTTC

D gene: -
V gene: TRBV28
clone size: -
J gene: TRBJ1-1
CDR3 protein: CASRDIPMNTEAFF
CDR3 DNA: TGTGCCAGCAGAGATATACCCATGAACACTGAAGCTTTCTTT

D gene: TRBD1
V gene: TRBV5-1
clone size: -
J gene: TRBJ2-7
CDR3 protein: CASSLAGTGYEQYF
CDR3 DNA: TGCGCCAGCAGCTTGGCCGGGACAGGGTACGAGCAGTACTTC

D gene: TRBD1
V gene: TRBV29-1
clone size: -
J gene: TRBJ2-4
CDR3 protein: CSVALQGKNIQYF
CDR3 DNA: TGCAGCGTTGCCCTACAGGGGAAAAACATTCAGTACTTC